One sample yielded the 32 T cell receptor beta chains listed below, sequenced in a study of T cells in Graves' hyperthyroidism and ophthalmopathy. The TCR beta CDR3 regions underwent amplification using RNA transcripts as the source. When the TCR CDR3 underwent first-round RT-PCR, the HTBI primer set was used. In TCRdb, the multiplex PCR reads were re-called with MiXCR into one record per CDR3 protein. Among 700,000 to 950,000 distinct CDR3 sequences listed, roughly 32% were seen once. Sequenced sample: blood. The source of these receptors is a woman aged 40 to 55 with Graves' hyperthyroidism.

The chain joins TRBV20-1 to TRBJ1-2, with TRBD1 identical over 7 bases. The CDR3 is made up of 10 amino acids. In germline, CDR1 is DFQATT, CDR2 SNEGSKA (reference sequence). CDR3 loop: CSATGTGYTF. In DNA, the CDR3 is TGCAGCGCGACAGGGACTGGCTACACCTTC.

There are many counts of this clonotype. V usage is TRBV2 and J usage is TRBJ2-6; D may be TRBD1 or TRBD2 (5 bases each). CDR1 and CDR2 (germline): SNHLY, FYNNEI. The CDR3 has 17 residues. V was shortened by 11 bases and J by 0 bases, with 20 bases between the two germline ends. The CDR3 DNA sequence: TGTGCCGGAAATCCGGGACGCTGGGGCTCTGGGGCCAACGTCCTGACTTTC. Translating gives CAGNPGRWGSGANVLTF. Drawing the rest from reference TRBV2 and TRBJ2-6, the complete variable domain is EPEVTQTPSHQVTQMGQEVILRCVPISNHLYFYWYRQILGQKVEFLVSFYNNEISEKSEIFDDQFSVERPDGSNFTLKIRSTKLEDSAMYFCAGNPGRWGSGANVLTFGAGSRLTVL.

Only a few counts were recorded for this clonotype. The CDR3 DNA follows: TGCAGTGCTACGATCTCCCCTCGGGGTGTTGAAGGCTACACCTTC. Residues: CSATISPRGVEGYTF. This sequence joins TRBV20-1 and TRBJ1-2; D gene uncertain. From germline, CDR1 is DFQATT and CDR2 SNEGSKA (reference sequence). The CDR3 runs 15 residues. Trimming left V 4 bases short and J 8 bases short, with 23 bases between.

The rearrangement joins TRBV19 to TRBJ1-5; D might be TRBD1 (6 bases). CDR3 length: 14 amino acids. The germline V gene encodes CDR1 LNHDA and CDR2 SQIVND (reference sequence). V was pared by 4 bases and J by 4 bases, with 11 bases between. CDR3 protein: CASSKAGENQPQHF. The CDR3 nucleotides read TGTGCCAGTAGTAAAGCAGGGGAGAATCAGCCCCAGCATTTT.

Ten or more counts support this clonotype. At one of its ends the junction is not consistent with the germline gene, which may arise from a read error. J is TRBJ2-7 and V is TRBV12-3 or TRBV12-4, with 7 bases matching TRBD1. The CDR3 contains 11 residues. CDR3: CASSDRDRVFF. DNA for the CDR3: TGTGCCAGCAGTGACCGTGACAGGGTATTCTTC.

This clonotype was observed at least ten times. The rearrangement uses TRBV10-3 and TRBJ2-7; D possibly matches TRBD1 or TRBD2 (7 bases each). The V gene's germline CDR1 is ENHRY and CDR2 SYGVKD. The CDR3 length is 13 residues. The V gene lost 6 bases and the J gene lost 5 bases, with 14 bases spanning the gap. CDR3 residues: CAISGGQGDEQYF. The CDR3 bases are TGTGCCATCAGCGGGGGGCAGGGGGACGAGCAGTACTTC.

The V gene is TRBV24-1, the J gene TRBJ2-2, with D unclear. CDR1 is KGHDR, CDR2 SFDVKD, per germline. Trimming removed 5 bases from V and 3 bases from J, with 6 bases in between. The CDR3 is 13 residues long. CDR3 in DNA: TGTGCCACCAGTGTGATGGACACCGGGGAGCTGTTTTTT. Translated, it gives CATSVMDTGELFF.

The chain uses TRBV7-9 and TRBJ2-7, with 11 nucleotides matching TRBD1. This CDR3 has 15 amino acids. CDR1 and CDR2 (germline): SEHNR, FQNEAQ (reference sequence). V lost 5 bases to trimming and J lost 6 bases; unmatched junction nucleotides: 9. This chain's CDR3 is CASSQDGTGGVEQYF. CDR3 nucleotide sequence: TGTGCCAGCAGCCAAGACGGGACAGGGGGTGTCGAGCAGTACTTC.

The chain couples TRBV29-1 to TRBJ2-5; D remains ambiguous. There are 13 residues in the CDR3. V lost 1 base to trimming and J lost 1 base, with 7 bases between them. CDR1 is SQVTM, CDR2 ANQGSEA, per germline. The CDR3 DNA follows: TGCAGCGTTGAAGCCCGCTCCCAAGAGACCCAGTACTTC. Its translation: CSVEARSQETQYF.

This chain uses TRBV11-2 with TRBJ1-6, with D possibly being TRBD1 (5 bases). The germline CDR1 and CDR2 sequences are SGHAT and FQNNGV. The V end lost 7 bases, the J end lost 7 bases, and 14 bases lay between the germline ends. CDR3 length: 14 residues. The CDR3 reads CASTESHRNSPLHF. The CDR3 nucleotides are TGTGCCAGCACCGAGAGCCACAGGAATTCACCCCTCCACTTT.

V is TRBV12-3 or TRBV12-4 and J is TRBJ1-1; 8 positions agree with TRBD1. The CDR3 runs 14 residues. V was pared by 5 bases and J by 2 bases, with 4 bases of the junction left unmatched. The CDR3 region is CASSQTGVNTEAFF. The DNA of the CDR3 is TGTGCCAGCAGTCAGACAGGGGTCAACACTGAAGCTTTCTTT.

To note about this clonotype: Being one base from a much bigger clone, this may be a read error. This chain joins TRBV29-1 and TRBJ1-5, with a tentative D call TRBD1 (6 bases). From germline, CDR1 is SQVTM and CDR2 ANQGSEA. The CDR3 runs 13 residues. CDR3 sequence: CNVEDQGNQPQHF. CDR3 sequence (DNA): TGCAACGTTGAAGATCAGGGGAATCAGCCCCAGCATTTT.

This clonotype was observed a handful of times. The V call is TRBV19, the J call TRBJ1-4, with a weak D call TRBD1 (5 bases). From germline, CDR1 is LNHDA and CDR2 SQIVND (reference sequence). Trimming removed 0 bases at V and 3 bases at J, with 14 bases between. The CDR3 consists of 17 residues. Here the CDR3 DNA reads TGTGCCAGTAGTATAGATTCCATCCAGGGTCCTAATGAAAAACTGTTTTTT. Translated, it gives CASSIDSIQGPNEKLFF. The full variable domain, in which reference TRBV19 and TRBJ1-4 provide the parts outside the CDR3, is DGGITQSPKYLFRKEGQNVTLSCEQNLNHDAMYWYRQDPGQGLRLIYYSQIVNDFQKGDIAEGYSVSREKKESFPLTVTSAQKNPTAFYLCASSIDSIQGPNEKLFFGSGTQLSVL.

This clonotype was picked up many times. This rearrangement joins TRBV7-6 to TRBJ1-5; a weak D match, TRBD1 (6 bases). Germline assignment: CDR1 SGHVS and CDR2 FNYEAQ. The length of the CDR3 is 15 residues. V shed 5 bases and J shed 2 bases, with 13 bases lying between them. The CDR3 bases are TGTGCCAGCAGCCAGAGGGCAGGGGGCAATCAGCCCCAGCATTTT. Protein sequence: CASSQRAGGNQPQHF.

This clonotype has at least ten counts. The chain joins TRBV5-8 to TRBJ2-7; D remains unclear. Trimming pared 1 base from V and 7 bases from J, leaving 12 bases between. This CDR3 has 13 amino acids. Germline loops: CDR1 SGHTS, CDR2 YDEGEE. In nucleotides, the CDR3 is TGTGCCAGCAGCTTGCTCCATGGCAGGGAGCAGTACTTC. It encodes CASSLLHGREQYF.

This clonotype was detected ten times or more. V and J are TRBV25-1 and TRBJ2-7, with TRBD2 identical over 15 bases. The V segment lost 4 bases and the J segment 9 bases; nucleotides outside the gene matches: 7. Germline lookup yields CDR1 MGHDK and CDR2 SYGVNS. CDR3 length: 15 residues. The CDR3 reads CASSGGLAGGLRQYF. The CDR3 DNA follows: TGTGCCAGCAGTGGAGGACTAGCGGGAGGGCTTCGGCAGTACTTC.

The J gene is TRBJ1-2, the V gene TRBV9, with 10 bases matching TRBD1. Germline V gene lookup returns CDR1 SGDLS and CDR2 YYNGEE. The CDR3 totals 16 residues. Trimming at V came to 3 bases and at J to 6 bases, leaving 11 bases not matched to a gene. The CDR3 coding sequence is TGTGCCAGCAGCGAAGCCGGGACAGGGGAATCGAATGGCTACACCTTC. Its translation is CASSEAGTGESNGYTF.

This clonotype has more than one count but fewer than ten. The chain recombines TRBV9 with TRBJ2-2; 8 nucleotides align to TRBD2. The V and J ends lost 0 bases and 7 bases, in that order; junction bases with no gene match: 8. Germline assignment: CDR1 SGDLS and CDR2 YYNGEE. This CDR3 region has 16 residues. DNA of the CDR3: TGTGCCAGCAGCGTAGGGAGACTAGCGAGAGGCGGGGAGCTGTTTTTT. Its protein is CASSVGRLARGGELFF.

This clonotype has ten or more counts. The chain combines TRBV7-2 with TRBJ1-3; D may be TRBD1 (6 bases). Germline V gene sequence: CDR1 SGHTA, CDR2 FQGNSA. V lost 0 bases to trimming and J lost 0 bases, with 12 bases between them. This CDR3 contains 17 residues. The CDR3 DNA follows: TGTGCCAGCAGCTTAGCGGGGCAGGGGACCTCTGGAAACACCATATATTTT. It yields the protein CASSLAGQGTSGNTIYF.

Many counts were recorded for this clonotype. The chain is built from TRBV7-9 and TRBJ2-2, with 7 bases that match TRBD1. Trimming took 8 bases from V and 6 from J; bases not matched to a gene: 12. This CDR3 has 15 residues. Germline V gene lookup returns CDR1 SEHNR and CDR2 FQNEAQ (reference sequence). The CDR3 protein is CASDQTTGVPGELFF. The CDR3 DNA is TGTGCCAGCGACCAGACTACAGGGGTTCCCGGGGAGCTGTTTTTT. The full variable domain, its missing parts supplied by reference TRBV7-9 and TRBJ2-2, is DTGVSQNPRHKITKRGQNVTFRCDPISEHNRLYWYRQTLGQGPEFLTYFQNEAQLEKSRLLSDRFSAERPKGSFSTLEIQRTEQGDSAMYLCASDQTTGVPGELFFGEGSRLTVL.

This clonotype was observed at least ten times. The chain joins TRBV2 to TRBJ1-1; no definite D call. Germline V gene lookup returns CDR1 SNHLY and CDR2 FYNNEI. Trimming left V 6 bases short and J 9 bases short, with 20 bases between. The CDR3 is made up of 14 amino acids. CDR3: CASREWVMSDQAFF. For the CDR3, the DNA is TGTGCCAGCAGGGAATGGGTTATGAGCGACCAAGCTTTCTTT.

This clonotype was detected ten times or more. The chain recombines TRBV7-8 with TRBJ2-7, with a tentative D call TRBD2 (5 bases). CDR1 is SGHVS, CDR2 FQNEAQ, per germline. This CDR3 contains 12 residues. With 3 bases removed from V and 6 bases from J, the gap between germline ends came to 9 bases. CDR3 region: CASSFTRREQYF. The CDR3 region has the DNA TGTGCCAGCAGCTTTACTAGGCGCGAGCAGTACTTC.

V is TRBV2 and J is TRBJ2-7, with 7 bases aligning to TRBD2. V lost 7 bases to trimming and J lost 9 bases; unmatched junction nucleotides: 9. The CDR3 length is 12 residues. The V gene's germline CDR1 is SNHLY and CDR2 FYNNEI. The CDR3 region is CASIFGGTAQYF. DNA for the CDR3: TGTGCCAGCATATTCGGGGGGACGGCGCAGTACTTC.

The chain has TRBV2 and TRBJ2-3, with D unresolved. This CDR3 comprises 15 residues. Germline CDR1 and CDR2: SNHLY and FYNNEI. V was cut by 1 base and J by 6 bases, with 14 bases left in between. CDR3 sequence: CASSEVRPQSDTQYF. The CDR3 bases are TGTGCCAGCAGTGAAGTAAGGCCCCAGTCGGATACGCAGTATTTT.

The chain carries TRBV6-2 or TRBV6-3 and TRBJ1-1; no definite D call. Trimming pared 8 bases from V and 4 bases from J, leaving 14 bases between. Germline lookup yields CDR1 MNHEY and CDR2 SVGEGT. The CDR3 totals 13 residues. CDR3 coding DNA: TGTGCCAGCGGTGGTGGAGGGTCCACTGAAGCTTTCTTT. As protein: CASGGGGSTEAFF.

The table lists this clonotype with many counts. V and J are TRBV7-9 and TRBJ1-4, with D hard to call. CDR3 length equals 14 residues. Trimming stripped 1 base from V and 4 bases from J, with 7 bases between. Germline CDR1 is SEHNR and CDR2 is FQNEAQ (reference sequence). The CDR3 reads CASSLGDYNEKLFF. In nucleotides, the CDR3 is TGTGCCAGCAGCTTAGGGGATTATAATGAAAAACTGTTTTTT.

V gene TRBV29-1 combines with J gene TRBJ1-5; D might be TRBD1 (5 bases). The V and J ends lost 3 bases and 14 bases respectively, with 17 bases between them. The CDR3 runs 12 residues. CDR1 is SQVTM, CDR2 ANQGSEA, per germline. The DNA of the CDR3 is TGCAGCGTTGAGGCGGACGGGACCTACGAGCATTTT. It specifies CSVEADGTYEHF.

This clonotype was detected ten times or more. The chain joins TRBV7-8 to TRBJ1-6; D remains unclear. CDR1 is SGHVS and CDR2 is FQNEAQ in the germline V gene. This CDR3 has 13 amino acids. V was shortened by 1 base and J by 10 bases, with 8 bases between the two germline ends. The CDR3 is CASSLEGRSPLHF. CDR3 DNA sequence: TGTGCCAGCAGCTTAGAAGGTCGCTCACCCCTCCACTTT.

The rearrangement uses TRBV29-1 and TRBJ1-1; D gene unclear. CDR3 length: 13 residues. Germline V gives CDR1 SQVTM, CDR2 ANQGSEA. V gave up 1 base and J gave up 1 base, with 7 bases separating them. The CDR3 nucleotides are TGCAGCGTTGAAGGAGGGCCGAACACTGAAGCTTTCTTT. This translates into CSVEGGPNTEAFF.

In its sample, this clonotype was seen a few times. The J gene is TRBJ2-7, the V gene TRBV20-1; 9 nucleotides match TRBD1. This CDR3 contains 17 residues. With 2 bases clipped from V and 6 bases from J, the junction kept 17 bases outside the gene matches. CDR1 and CDR2 from the germline V gene are DFQATT and SNEGSKA (reference sequence). CDR3 loop: CSARPRTGDEDYGEQYF. CDR3 coding DNA: TGCAGTGCTAGACCGCGGACAGGGGATGAGGACTACGGCGAGCAGTACTTC.

This clonotype was counted many times. The V gene is TRBV5-1, the J gene TRBJ2-2, with D perhaps matching TRBD2 (6 bases). V was clipped by 1 base and J by 4 bases, with 11 bases between them. This CDR3 has 15 amino acids. Germline assignment: CDR1 SGHRS and CDR2 YFSETQ. CDR3 bases: TGCGCCAGCAGCTTGCCCGGGGGACGCACCGGGGAGCTGTTTTTT. This translates into CASSLPGGRTGELFF.

This clonotype came up many times. This rearrangement joins TRBV7-6 to TRBJ1-1; D gene ambiguous. The CDR3 runs to 14 residues. Trimming removed 1 base at V and 0 bases at J, with 6 bases between. Germline CDR1 reads SGHVS; CDR2 reads FNYEAQ. This chain's CDR3 is CASSLGDVNTEAFF. The CDR3 DNA is TGTGCCAGCAGCTTAGGAGACGTGAACACTGAAGCTTTCTTT.